This TCR beta chain was sequenced for a study of blood T cell repertoires in COVID-19. Details on this clone: The same CDR3 can be traced to other DNA sequences in this sample.

The CDR3 runs to 14 residues. Trimming at V came to 3 bases and at J to 1 base, leaving 3 bases not matched to a gene. Germline CDR1 is SEHNR and CDR2 is FQNEAQ (reference sequence). In the authors' workflow: Using reference gene primer amplification, nucleated cell counts were estimated. This table comes from immunoSEQ multiplex PCR, and its TCRdb copy is limited to in-frame clones, with some not included. The D gene and trimming were derived from the DNA, and the V and J assignments and clone size from that table. The sample lists under 250,000 clones; about 80% were seen once. Sequenced input: peripheral blood. The sequence was collected from a man aged 50 to 60 with active or convalescent COVID-19. This chain uses TRBV7-9 with TRBJ2-7; 7 bases fit TRBD1. The CDR3 region is CASSFGTASYEQYF. In nucleotides, the CDR3 is TGTGCCAGCAGCTTCGGGACAGCTTCCTACGAGCAGTACTTC. The full variable domain, completed using reference TRBV7-9 and TRBJ2-7, is DTGVSQNPRHKITKRGQNVTFRCDPISEHNRLYWYRQTLGQGPEFLTYFQNEAQLEKSRLLSDRFSAERPKGSFSTLEIQRTEQGDSAMYLCASSFGTASYEQYFGPGTRLTVT.